The 8 T cell receptor beta chains presented below share a single source sample, sequenced in a study of T cells after yellow fever vaccination. TCRdb re-called the 5' RACE reads with MiXCR, one entry per CDR3 protein. Among some 420,000 distinct CDR3 sequences listed, around 19% were seen once. The material was PBMCs, obtained before the yellow fever booster vaccination. The origin of the receptors is a man in his late teens or twenties who received the YFV17D yellow fever vaccine.

This clonotype was counted between two and nine times. The gene calls are TRBV6-5 and TRBJ2-2; possible D gene TRBD1, 6 bases. V lost 5 bases to trimming and J lost 5 bases, with 12 bases between them. CDR3 size: 14 residues. Germline-derived CDR1 and CDR2 are MNHEY and SVGAGI. In DNA form, the CDR3 reads TGTGCCAGCAGTGCTGGGGGCTGGACCGGGGAGCTGTTTTTT. Encoded protein: CASSAGGWTGELFF.

The sample holds a few counts of this clonotype. V gene TRBV7-8 combines with J gene TRBJ2-1, with D perhaps TRBD2 (5 bases). In germline, CDR1 is SGHVS, CDR2 FQNEAQ. The V end lost 2 bases, the J end lost 8 bases, and 16 bases lay between the germline ends. This CDR3 region has 15 residues. The CDR3 DNA follows: TGTGCCAGCAGCTTACGGCACGAGGGTGAGGATGAGCAGTTCTTC. Translating it yields CASSLRHEGEDEQFF.

This clonotype showed up just a few times. V and J are TRBV12-3 or TRBV12-4 and TRBJ1-1; D might be TRBD1 (6 bases). CDR3 length: 12 residues. V lost 5 bases, J lost 7 bases, and 11 bases lay in between. This CDR3 is CASSPDRNEAFF. CDR3 nucleotide sequence: TGTGCCAGCAGTCCGGACAGAAATGAAGCTTTCTTT.

The genes are TRBV20-1 and TRBJ1-2; maybe TRBD1 (5 bases). The CDR3 sequence is 11 residues long. Germline V gene data show CDR1 as DFQATT and CDR2 as SNEGSKA (reference sequence). Between the trimmed V and J ends, which lost 7 bases and 5 bases, there was a span of 11 bases. The CDR3 sequence: CSGYQGYGYTF. In nucleotides, the CDR3 is TGCAGTGGATACCAGGGTTATGGCTACACCTTC.

This chain's CDR3 is CASSPRRGPETQYF. The DNA of the CDR3 is TGTGCCAGCTCACCAAGGAGGGGTCCGGAGACCCAGTACTTC. The J gene is TRBJ2-5, the V gene TRBV18, with a possible D match to TRBD2 (6 bases). Trimming removed 2 bases at V and 5 bases at J, with 12 bases between. In germline, CDR1 is KGHSH, CDR2 LQKENI. This CDR3 has 14 amino acids. Together with reference TRBV18 and TRBJ2-5, the CDR3 gives the full variable domain: NAGVMQNPRHLVRRRGQEARLRCSPMKGHSHVYWYRQLPEEGLKFMVYLQKENIIDESGMPKERFSAEFPKEGPSILRIQQVVRGDSAAYFCASSPRRGPETQYFGPGTRLLVL.

In this sample, this clonotype turned up a few times. The chain links TRBV5-1 to TRBJ2-1; D may match TRBD1 or TRBD2 (5 bases each). The CDR3 runs to 12 residues. Trimming removed 6 bases from V and 8 bases from J, with 12 bases in between. The germline gives CDR1 SGHRS, CDR2 YFSETQ. CDR3: CASIGGGDEQFF. The CDR3 DNA sequence: TGCGCCAGCATTGGGGGTGGGGATGAGCAGTTCTTC.

The chain couples TRBV4-3 to TRBJ1-6; 9 bases line up with TRBD1. The J segment lost 10 bases and the V segment lost 5 bases, leaving 21 bases of the junction unmatched. The V gene's germline CDR1 is LGHNA and CDR2 YSLEER. This CDR3 is 19 amino acids long. CDR3 sequence reads: CASSSLFPGQGAGRSPLHF. The CDR3 region has the DNA TGCGCCAGCAGCAGTCTCTTCCCGGGACAGGGAGCGGGACGATCACCCCTCCACTTT.

The chain links TRBV7-9 to TRBJ2-1; D gene unclear. Deletions cut 5 bases from V and 10 bases from J, with 12 bases between. Germline CDR1 SEHNR, CDR2 FQNEAQ (reference sequence). The CDR3 runs to 12 residues. CDR3 protein: CASSPRGEEQFF. As DNA, the CDR3 is TGTGCCAGCAGCCCTCGCGGAGAAGAGCAGTTCTTC.